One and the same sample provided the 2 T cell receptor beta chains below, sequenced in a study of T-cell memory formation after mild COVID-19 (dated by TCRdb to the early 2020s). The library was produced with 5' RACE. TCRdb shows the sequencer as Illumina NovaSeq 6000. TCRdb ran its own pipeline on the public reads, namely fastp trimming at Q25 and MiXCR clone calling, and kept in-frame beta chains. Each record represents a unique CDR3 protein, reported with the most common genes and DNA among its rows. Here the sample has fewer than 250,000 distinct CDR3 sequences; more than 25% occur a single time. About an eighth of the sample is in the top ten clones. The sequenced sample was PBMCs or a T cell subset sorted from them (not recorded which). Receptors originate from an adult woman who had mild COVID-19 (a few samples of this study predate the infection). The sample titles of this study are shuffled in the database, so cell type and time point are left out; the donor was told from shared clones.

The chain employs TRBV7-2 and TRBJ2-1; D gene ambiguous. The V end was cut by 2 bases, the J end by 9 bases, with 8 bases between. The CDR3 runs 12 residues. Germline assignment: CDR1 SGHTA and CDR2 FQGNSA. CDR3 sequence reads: CASSLSRREQFF. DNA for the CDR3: TGTGCCAGCAGCTTATCCAGGCGTGAGCAGTTCTTC.

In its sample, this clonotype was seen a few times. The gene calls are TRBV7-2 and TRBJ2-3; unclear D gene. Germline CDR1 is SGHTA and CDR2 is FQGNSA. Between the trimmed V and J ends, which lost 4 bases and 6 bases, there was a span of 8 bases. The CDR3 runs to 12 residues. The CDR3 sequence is CASSSTRDTQYF. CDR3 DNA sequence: TGTGCCAGCAGCTCGACCAGGGATACGCAGTATTTT.